Listed below are T cell receptor beta chains from one sample, sequenced in a study of regulatory T cells in long-lasting Graves disease. TCRdb ran MiXCR on the multiplex PCR reads and lists one entry per CDR3 protein. The sample consists of about 320,000 distinct CDR3 sequences, 15% to 20% of them appearing once. Source: peripheral blood mononuclear cells (PBMCs), taken at new diagnosis, from a patient treated with antithyroid drugs. The origin of the receptors is a female donor with Graves disease. The CDR3 runs from the conserved cysteine through the conserved F or W. D genes are given only for firm matches. The size field is filled for only some rows; it gives once, few, many or a size class.

DNA: TGTGCCATCAGCACCGGGACAACCACAGATACGCAGTATTTT
CDR3: CAISTGTTTDTQYF
D: NA
length: 14
J: TRBJ2-3
size: few
V: TRBV10-3

DNA: TGTGCCAGCAGCTCATTAACAGGGGGATCACCCCTCCACTTT
CDR3: CASSSLTGGSPLHF
D: TRBD1
length: 14
J: TRBJ1-6
size: few
V: TRBV11-3

DNA: TGTGCCAGCAGAGCTACCCGGGGGGAAGAGACCCAGTACTTC
CDR3: CASRATRGEETQYF
D: TRBD2
length: 14
J: TRBJ2-5
size: many
V: TRBV7-9

DNA: TGTGCCAGTAGTATAGAGGGCTCCGGGGAGCTGTTTTTT
CDR3: CASSIEGSGELFF
D: NA
length: 13
J: TRBJ2-2
size: few
V: TRBV19

DNA: TGTGCCAGCAGTGGGGACAGGGGATCCGATGAGCAGTTCTTC
CDR3: CASSGDRGSDEQFF
D: TRBD1
length: 14
J: TRBJ2-1
size: NA
V: TRBV6-2/TRBV6-3

DNA: TGTGCCAGCTCAAAACCACAAAAAGATAAGCCCCAGCATTTT
CDR3: CASSKPQKDKPQHF
D: NA
length: 14
J: TRBJ1-5
size: few
V: TRBV6-1

DNA: TGTGCCAGCAGCCCCCCGACTAGCGGGACCTTCCCCGGGGAGCTGTTTTTT
CDR3: CASSPPTSGTFPGELFF
D: TRBD2
length: 17
J: TRBJ2-2
size: NA
V: TRBV3-1

DNA: TGTGCCAGCAGTACAACGTCCGGGGACGGGTCATCGGCCGCCTACGAGCAGTACTTC
CDR3: CASSTTSGDGSSAAYEQYF
D: NA
length: 19
J: TRBJ2-7
size: NA
V: TRBV2

DNA: TGTGCCAGCAGGGCCCCCGGCGGGAGGAAATACAATGAGCAGTTCTTC
CDR3: CASRAPGGRKYNEQFF
D: TRBD2
length: 16
J: TRBJ2-1
size: many
V: TRBV2

DNA: TGTGCCAGCAGCTCCGGGACTAGCGTCCCTGGCGATGAGCAGTTCTTC
CDR3: CASSSGTSVPGDEQFF
D: TRBD2
length: 16
J: TRBJ2-1
size: many
V: TRBV5-6

DNA: TGTGCCACCGTGGAAAGATCTAATGAAAAACTGTTTTTT
CDR3: CATVERSNEKLFF
D: NA
length: 13
J: TRBJ1-4
size: NA
V: TRBV15

DNA: TGTGCCAGCAGCCCCCTGGGGGGACGGGACTTTGGGGAGCAGTACTTC
CDR3: CASSPLGGRDFGEQYF
D: NA
length: 16
J: TRBJ2-7
size: many
V: TRBV11-2

DNA: TGTGCCAGCAGCCAAGATCTTGCAGGCGAGCGGTACTTC
CDR3: CASSQDLAGERYF
D: NA
length: 13
J: TRBJ2-7
size: many
V: TRBV3-1

DNA: TGCAGTGCTAGAGATCGAATAGCGGGTGGGCTCCAGCAGTACTTC
CDR3: CSARDRIAGGLQQYF
D: TRBD2
length: 15
J: TRBJ2-7
size: NA
V: TRBV20-1

DNA: TGTGCCAGCAGCCCCTATGGAGGGGGAGGACATGAGCAGTTCTTC
CDR3: CASSPYGGGGHEQFF
D: NA
length: 15
J: TRBJ2-1
size: few
V: TRBV3-1

DNA: TGTGCCAGCTCACCGGCCGGGACAGGGCTTCAGCCCCAGCATTTT
CDR3: CASSPAGTGLQPQHF
D: TRBD1
length: 15
J: TRBJ1-5
size: NA
V: TRBV18

DNA: TGTGCCAGCAGTTACGGACACCAAGGGGACACTGAAGCTTTCTTT
CDR3: CASSYGHQGDTEAFF
D: NA
length: 15
J: TRBJ1-1
size: many
V: TRBV7-9

DNA: TGTGCCAGCAGTTTACCCCACAGGGGTAGTGGAAACACCATATATTTT
CDR3: CASSLPHRGSGNTIYF
D: TRBD1
length: 16
J: TRBJ1-3
size: many
V: TRBV12-3/TRBV12-4

DNA: TGTGCCACCAGTGATCTCCCGGGCACCGGGGAGCTGTTTTTT
CDR3: CATSDLPGTGELFF
D: NA
length: 14
J: TRBJ2-2
size: many
V: TRBV24-1

DNA: TGTGCCAGCGGTTTTACCAAGACAGATACGCAGTATTTT
CDR3: CASGFTKTDTQYF
D: NA
length: 13
J: TRBJ2-3
size: many
V: TRBV2

DNA: TGTGCCACCAGTGCACAGGGGTTTCCTGAAGCTTTCTTT
CDR3: CATSAQGFPEAFF
D: TRBD1
length: 13
J: TRBJ1-1
size: many
V: TRBV24-1

DNA: TGTGCCAGCAGTCCCTCGAGGGAGCGGGAGATGGCAGCCTACGAGCAGTACTTC
CDR3: CASSPSREREMAAYEQYF
D: TRBD2
length: 18
J: TRBJ2-7
size: NA
V: TRBV12-3/TRBV12-4